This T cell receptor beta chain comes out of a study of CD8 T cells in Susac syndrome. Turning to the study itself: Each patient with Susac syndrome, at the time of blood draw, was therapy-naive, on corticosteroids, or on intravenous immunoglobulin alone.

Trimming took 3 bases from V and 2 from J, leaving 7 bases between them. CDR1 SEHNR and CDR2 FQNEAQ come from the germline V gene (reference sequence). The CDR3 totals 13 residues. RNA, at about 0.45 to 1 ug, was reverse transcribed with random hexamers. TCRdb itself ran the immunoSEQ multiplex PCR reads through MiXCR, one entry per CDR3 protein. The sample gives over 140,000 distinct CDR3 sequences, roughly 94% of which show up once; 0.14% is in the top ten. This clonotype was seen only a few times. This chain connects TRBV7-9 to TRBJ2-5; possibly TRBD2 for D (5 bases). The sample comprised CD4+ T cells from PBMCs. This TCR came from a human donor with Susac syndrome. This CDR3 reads CASSLRAQETQYF. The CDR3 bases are TGTGCCAGCAGCTTGAGGGCACAAGAGACCCAGTACTTC. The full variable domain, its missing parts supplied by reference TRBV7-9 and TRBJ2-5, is DTGVSQNPRHKITKRGQNVTFRCDPISEHNRLYWYRQTLGQGPEFLTYFQNEAQLEKSRLLSDRFSAERPKGSFSTLEIQRTEQGDSAMYLCASSLRAQETQYFGPGTRLLVL.